A selection of T cell receptor beta chains follows, all from one sample in a study of blood T cell repertoires in COVID-19. Profiled with immunoSEQ multiplex PCR; TCRdb holds only in-frame clones, not every one. This table holds about 43,000 clones, about 83% found once. The specimen was peripheral blood. The receptors here all came from a man aged 80 or over in a cohort sampled during active COVID-19. Each CDR3 is given with its conserved first and last residue. A D gene is named only where the DNA matches it firmly.

v_gene: TRBV28
j_gene: TRBJ1-5
d_gene: TRBD1
CDR3aa: CASSGLGQGKAAPQHF

v_gene: TRBV9
j_gene: TRBJ2-5
d_gene: TRBD2
CDR3aa: CASSTGIAGGKGVQETQYF

v_gene: TRBV18
j_gene: TRBJ2-5
d_gene: NA
CDR3aa: CASSPGPQETQYF

v_gene: TRBV24-1
j_gene: TRBJ2-5
d_gene: TRBD2
CDR3aa: CATSDAGGPETQYF

v_gene: TRBV5-6
j_gene: TRBJ2-7
d_gene: NA
CDR3aa: CASSLYGSSYEQYF

v_gene: TRBV3-1/TRBV3-2
j_gene: TRBJ2-7
d_gene: NA
CDR3aa: CASSLRGQAYEQYF

v_gene: TRBV27
j_gene: TRBJ2-7
d_gene: TRBD2
CDR3aa: CASSLRAGGLPYEQYF

v_gene: TRBV7-8
j_gene: TRBJ2-3
d_gene: TRBD1
CDR3aa: CASSLRGQAERSSTDTQYF

v_gene: TRBV5-4
j_gene: TRBJ2-5
d_gene: NA
CDR3aa: CASSLAAGEETQYF

v_gene: TRBV5-6
j_gene: TRBJ2-5
d_gene: TRBD2
CDR3aa: CASSLAGGNREETQYF

v_gene: TRBV28
j_gene: TRBJ2-7
d_gene: NA
CDR3aa: CASSLKHEQYF

v_gene: TRBV4-2
j_gene: TRBJ2-3
d_gene: TRBD2
CDR3aa: CASSQAGAGGAADTQYF

v_gene: TRBV4-1
j_gene: TRBJ2-7
d_gene: TRBD2
CDR3aa: CASSPEPGTSGRYEQYF

v_gene: TRBV4-2
j_gene: TRBJ1-2
d_gene: TRBD1
CDR3aa: CASSVTPGQGNYGYTF